The TCR beta chain described here comes from a study of cytomegalovirus exposure and HLA in healthy donors. The CDR3 spans 13 residues. V trimming: 5 bases; J trimming: 5 bases; junction bases outside the gene matches: 6. The germline CDR1 and CDR2 sequences are GTSNPN and SVGIG (reference sequence). Researchers ran the PCR with 60 Vbeta and 13 Jbeta primers. The method was immunoSEQ multiplex PCR; TCRdb's version includes in-frame clones alone and lacks a portion of them. Of about 240,000 clones in the sample, 82% are singletons; the top ten hold around 5.7%. Sequenced sample: PBMCs. The gene calls are TRBV30 and TRBJ1-1, with 9 positions matching TRBD1. This TCR was recovered from a middle-aged woman in good health and CMV-seropositive. The CDR3, as DNA: TGTGCCTGGGACAGGGGGGAAAAAACTGAAGCTTTCTTT. It is translated as CAWDRGEKTEAFF.